The 14 T cell receptor beta chains presented below share a single source sample, sequenced in a study of cytomegalovirus exposure and HLA in healthy donors. Amplification used 60 Vbeta primers and 13 Jbeta primers. The assay was immunoSEQ multiplex PCR, and TCRdb's table has in-frame clones only and misses some. The table shows approximately 160,000 clones, with 75% occurring only once. Sequenced: PBMCs. Receptors were obtained from a woman between 50 and 59 years old in good health and CMV-seropositive.

This clone has a count of ten or more. The J gene is TRBJ1-2, the V gene TRBV30; TRBD1 aligns across 7 bases. J was trimmed by 4 bases and V by 2 bases; bases with no gene match: 10. The CDR3 sequence is 15 residues long. From germline, CDR1 is GTSNPN and CDR2 SVGIG (reference sequence). CDR3 sequence (DNA): TGTGCCTGGAGTCTGGGACAGTCAGATCTCTATGGCTACACCTTC. Translated, it gives CAWSLGQSDLYGYTF.

In its sample, this clone was seen once. The V gene is TRBV6-1, the J gene TRBJ2-3, with TRBD2 matching over 10 bases. In germline, CDR1 is MNHNS, CDR2 SASEGT. With 4 bases clipped from V and 1 base from J, the junction kept 2 bases outside the gene matches. The CDR3 extends over 15 amino acids. CDR3 protein: CASSAGTSGTDTQYF. DNA of the CDR3: TGTGCCAGCAGTGCCGGGACTAGCGGCACAGATACGCAGTATTTT.

The table lists this clone with a few counts. The chain employs TRBV11-2 and TRBJ2-2; 7 bases map to TRBD1. Germline V gene data show CDR1 as SGHAT and CDR2 as FQNNGV. CDR3 length: 16 residues. The ends lost 5 bases at V and 4 bases at J; junction bases unmatched: 10. Here the CDR3 DNA reads TGTGCCAGCAGCCCAGACAGGGCTCCAGTCACCGGGGAGCTGTTTTTT. It yields the protein CASSPDRAPVTGELFF.

The genes are TRBV18 and TRBJ2-3, with 9 bases that match TRBD1. This CDR3 has 15 residues. V was pared by 3 bases and J by 2 bases, with 3 bases of the junction left unmatched. Germline CDR1 is KGHSH and CDR2 is LQKENI. The CDR3: CASSPVQGATDTQYF. CDR3 nucleotides: TGTGCCAGCTCACCCGTACAGGGGGCCACAGATACGCAGTATTTT.

V and J are TRBV19 and TRBJ2-7; a possible D gene is TRBD1 (5 bases). From germline, CDR1 is LNHDA and CDR2 SQIVND (reference sequence). The CDR3 totals 13 residues. V was clipped by 5 bases and J by 3 bases, with 11 bases between them. CDR3 sequence (DNA): TGTGCCAGTAGTTCCAGGGTCTTCTACGAGCAGTACTTC. Its protein product is CASSSRVFYEQYF.

V usage is TRBV5-8 and J usage is TRBJ1-5; 7 nucleotides line up with TRBD1. After removal of 3 bases from V and 2 bases from J, the junction contained 8 bases not matched to a gene. From germline, CDR1 is SGHTS and CDR2 YDEGEE. The CDR3 sequence is 16 residues long. CDR3 nucleotides: TGTGCCAGCAGCTCCCGGGACAGACTCCGCAATCAGCCCCAGCATTTT. Translating gives CASSSRDRLRNQPQHF.

CDR3 DNA: TGTGCCCCCCTCGACGAGCAGTACTTC. This encodes CAPLDEQYF. The chain couples TRBV10-3 to TRBJ2-7; no reliable D call. The germline gives CDR1 ENHRY, CDR2 SYGVKD. V dropped 11 bases and J dropped 5 bases, with 7 bases sitting between them. CDR3 size: 9 residues.

The chain is built from TRBV18 and TRBJ2-5; 7 nucleotides agree with TRBD1. CDR1 and CDR2 (germline): KGHSH, LQKENI. J gave up 2 bases and V 1 base, and 7 bases lay outside the gene matches. This CDR3 region has 16 residues. Here the CDR3 DNA reads TGTGCCAGCTCACCACAGGTCGGGACAGCTCAAGAGACCCAGTACTTC. This encodes CASSPQVGTAQETQYF.

By frequency in the sample, this clone is medium-sized (0.01 to 0.1%). V and J are TRBV9 and TRBJ1-1; weak D call: TRBD1 (6 bases). Looked up from germline, CDR1 is SGDLS and CDR2 is YYNGEE. V gave up 4 bases and J gave up 3 bases, with 16 bases separating them. The CDR3 extends over 15 amino acids. CDR3 sequence reads: CASSILDGGDTEAFF. Written as DNA, the CDR3 is TGTGCCAGCAGCATTCTAGATGGGGGCGACACTGAAGCTTTCTTT. The variable domain in full, with the rest retrieved from reference TRBV9 and TRBJ1-1, is DSGVTQTPKHLITATGQRVTLRCSPRSGDLSVYWYQQSLDQGLQFLIQYYNGEERAKGNILERFSAQQFPDLHSELNLSSLELGDSALYFCASSILDGGDTEAFFGQGTRLTVV.

The V gene is TRBV7-9, the J gene TRBJ2-3, with a tentative D call TRBD2 (7 bases). The V and J ends lost 5 bases and 2 bases respectively, with 17 bases between them. This CDR3 has 16 amino acids. Germline V gene data show CDR1 as SEHNR and CDR2 as FQNEAQ (reference sequence). The CDR3: CASSQGRGLYTDTQYF. The CDR3, as DNA: TGTGCCAGCAGCCAAGGGCGGGGGCTATACACAGATACGCAGTATTTT.

J is TRBJ1-1 and V is TRBV11-2; D gene unclear. The CDR3 is made up of 13 amino acids. Trimming removed 5 bases from V and 1 base from J, with 8 bases in between. Germline values: CDR1 SGHAT, CDR2 FQNNGV. Here the CDR3 DNA reads TGTGCCAGCAGCCCGGAGAGGAACACTGAAGCTTTCTTT. This codes for CASSPERNTEAFF.

The rearrangement uses TRBV6-1 and TRBJ2-3, with 8 bases lining up with TRBD2. The CDR3 is 15 amino acids. V lost 4 bases, J lost 4 bases, and 7 bases stayed unmatched. In germline, CDR1 is MNHNS, CDR2 SASEGT. Written as DNA, the CDR3 is TGTGCCAGCAGTGCGGGACTAGTGGGTGCAGATACGCAGTATTTT. This codes for CASSAGLVGADTQYF.

The rearrangement links TRBV6-6 to TRBJ2-1; TRBD2 aligns across 9 bases. Germline assignment: CDR1 MNHNY and CDR2 SVGAGI (reference sequence). V trimming: 8 bases; J trimming: 10 bases; junction bases outside the gene matches: 12. The CDR3 consists of 14 residues. The CDR3 region has the DNA TGTGCCAGCCAGCGGGGGGATATGTTGGACGAGCAGTTCTTC. The encoded protein is CASQRGDMLDEQFF.

This clone has just one count. The same CDR3 is also encoded by other DNA sequences in this sample. The chain joins TRBV5-6 to TRBJ1-5, with D uncertain. Germline CDR1 reads SGHDT; CDR2 reads YYEEEE. The CDR3 contains 16 residues. Trimming took 0 bases from V and 2 from J, leaving 12 bases between them. The CDR3: CASSLGAGGGNQPQHF. Written as DNA, the CDR3 is TGTGCCAGCAGCTTGGGGGCGGGCGGTGGCAATCAGCCCCAGCATTTT.